A selection of T cell receptor beta chains follows, all from one sample in a study of cytotoxic CD8 clonotypes in ibrutinib-treated CLL. Libraries were prepared by immunoSEQ multiplex PCR; TCRdb keeps only in-frame clonotypes and omits some of them. The sample carries 200,000 to 250,000 clones, 70% recorded once. This specimen consisted of PBMCs, obtained after 12 months of ibrutinib treatment. Source of these receptors: a human donor with chronic lymphocytic leukemia. Each CDR3 is given with its conserved first and last residue.

cdr3_aa v_call
CASSTVAGGYNEQFF TRBV27
CASSPLSGGYYTEAFF TRBV13
CASSLKGGPYEQYF TRBV7-3
CARKQGNYGYTF TRBV2
CASSQDRVWESNGYTF TRBV4-1
CASSLSGRGSYNEQFF TRBV11-1
CATRLAGGFGELFF TRBV15
CASSPQGYGYTF TRBV19
CASSVVMNTGELFF TRBV9
CASSPERGHEQYF TRBV18
CASSLGAGGPLGELFF TRBV7-3
CASSESKGPDTQYF TRBV10-1
CASSIFGMSAGANVLTF TRBV19
CASNLDRGEQYF TRBV6-6
CASCPTVGRTEAFF TRBV18
CASSFQPGGAIGELFF TRBV27
CASSPSGGYSYNEQFF TRBV7-8
CASSPPGTKNEKLFF TRBV18
CASSLRGQGNYGYTF TRBV9
CASSLGIQETQYF TRBV5-1
CASSYLRGGRGEQFF TRBV6-5
CASSLDVGAGEKLFF TRBV7-9
CASSSPNGGFSDTQYF TRBV5-1
CASSLRTGGDQPQHF TRBV5-1
CATSRVDRGQEDGYTF TRBV15
CAEERRIVTDTQYF TRBV23-1
CASSVDHSDYYNEQFF TRBV9
CASSLQGSSYEQYF TRBV28
CASIRQSSGNTIYF TRBV19
CASSSLRSNQPQHF TRBV19
CASSDPGSYQPQHF TRBV2
CSAPGQGASYNEQFF TRBV29-1
CASSLEGDDEQYF TRBV5-6
CASSPGPGQAHYGYTF TRBV7-3
CASSLVVPGEQYF TRBV7-2
CASTTYEQYF TRBV27
CASSAQDSYNEQFF TRBV9
CASSYGQAANYGYTF TRBV6-5
CASTLAGSNYEQYF TRBV6-1
CSVTGTGVFNYGYTF TRBV29-1
CASSPGQGTNTEAFF TRBV7-9
CASSLGYSQPQHF TRBV7-2
CASSLSVAGLNTEAFF TRBV7-6
CASSRSTEAFF TRBV6-5
CASSSGLGNQPQHF TRBV7-2
CSVTDYNEQFF TRBV20-1